The 19 T cell receptor beta chains given below trace back to one sample, sequenced in a study of T-cell memory formation after mild COVID-19. TCRdb recomputed calls from the 5' RACE reads with MiXCR, one row per CDR3 protein. The data contain under 300,000 distinct CDR3 sequences, 9.4% of them singletons. The material sequenced was PBMCs or a T cell subset sorted from them (not recorded which). The receptors shown here come from a man aged 18 to 29 who had mild COVID-19 (a few samples of this study predate the infection). Cell type and time point are not known.

The CDR3 DNA is TGCAGTGCTTACTACCCCGGGAAGACGCCTTCTAACGAGCAGTACGTC. Residues: CSAYYPGKTPSNEQYV. The chain combines TRBV20-1 with TRBJ2-7; D possibly corresponds to TRBD2 (5 bases). Germline values: CDR1 DFQATT, CDR2 SNEGSKA (reference sequence). The CDR3 consists of 16 residues. The V gene lost 5 bases and the J gene lost 5 bases, with 25 bases spanning the gap.

V and J are TRBV27 and TRBJ2-3; TRBD1 or TRBD2 may be the D gene (6 bases each). Germline-derived CDR1 and CDR2 are MNHEY and SMNVEV (reference sequence). V was shortened by 6 bases and J by 4 bases, with 8 bases between the two germline ends. The CDR3 spans 12 residues. As DNA, the CDR3 is TGTGCCAGCAGGAGGGGGGCAGATACGCAGTATTTT. Its protein product is CASRRGADTQYF.

This chain connects TRBV7-9 to TRBJ2-1; D might be TRBD2 (7 bases). The CDR3 contains 15 residues. V was clipped by 4 bases and J by 4 bases, with 14 bases between them. Per the germline V gene, CDR1 is SEHNR and CDR2 is FQNEAQ (reference sequence). The CDR3 DNA follows: TGTGCCAGCAGCTCAGAGGGGGGGGAGTACAATGAGCAGTTCTTC. Translating it yields CASSSEGGEYNEQFF.

This clonotype has ten or more counts. The V call is TRBV5-1, the J call TRBJ2-1; no clear D gene. CDR3 length: 13 amino acids. Germline CDR1 and CDR2: SGHRS and YFSETQ. V was pared by 4 bases and J by 6 bases, with 11 bases between. CDR3 sequence: CASSVWTVNEQFF. The CDR3 nucleotides read TGCGCCAGCAGCGTCTGGACGGTCAATGAGCAGTTCTTC.

The rearrangement joins TRBV6-2 or TRBV6-3 to TRBJ2-2; no reliable D call. Trimming stripped 6 bases from V and 8 bases from J, with 13 bases between. The CDR3 sequence is 13 residues long. The germline gives CDR1 MNHEY, CDR2 SVGEGT. The CDR3 coding sequence is TGTGCCAGCAGCCGGACGGCACCGGGGGAGCTGTTTTTT. Translation: CASSRTAPGELFF.

A few counts support this clonotype. The J gene is TRBJ1-2, the V gene TRBV6-5; the D gene is possibly TRBD1 (6 bases). CDR1 and CDR2 from the germline V gene are MNHEY and SVGAGI. This CDR3 has 11 residues. The V end was cut by 8 bases, the J end by 8 bases, with 12 bases between. The CDR3 sequence is CASQGFEGYTF. Here the CDR3 DNA reads TGTGCCAGCCAGGGGTTCGAGGGCTACACCTTC.

This clonotype was seen only a few times. The rearrangement links TRBV7-3 to TRBJ1-1; 8 positions agree with TRBD1. The CDR3 loop spans 14 amino acids. Germline CDR1 SGHTA, CDR2 FQGTGA. Trimming removed 5 bases from V and 6 bases from J; junction bases left unmatched: 8. CDR3 region: CASSPDGDRSEAFF. In DNA, the CDR3 is TGTGCCAGCAGCCCTGACGGGGACAGGTCTGAAGCTTTCTTT.

The J gene is TRBJ2-1, the V gene TRBV10-3, with 8 nucleotides matching TRBD1. This CDR3 is 16 amino acids long. With 4 bases clipped from V and 1 base from J, the junction kept 6 bases outside the gene matches. Germline V gene lookup returns CDR1 ENHRY and CDR2 SYGVKD. The CDR3 DNA sequence: TGTGCCATCAGTGCCCGACAGGGGAGTTCCTACAATGAGCAGTTCTTC. It yields the protein CAISARQGSSYNEQFF.

This chain joins TRBV27 and TRBJ2-3; no clear D. V was pared by 3 bases and J by 4 bases, with 14 bases between. The CDR3 has 15 amino acids. Per germline, CDR1 MNHEY and CDR2 SMNVEV (reference sequence). CDR3 nucleotide sequence: TGTGCCAGCAGTTTGTTAAGGGAAGGTCCAGATACGCAGTATTTT. Protein product: CASSLLREGPDTQYF.

The chain employs TRBV6-5 and TRBJ1-3; D call uncertain. V was cut by 0 bases and J by 0 bases, with 12 bases left in between. Germline V gives CDR1 MNHEY, CDR2 SVGAGI. The CDR3 extends over 17 amino acids. Here the CDR3 reads CASSYSRGSTSGNTIYF. The CDR3 region has the DNA TGTGCCAGCAGTTACTCGAGAGGGTCGACCTCTGGAAACACCATATATTTT.

A few counts support this clonotype. This sequence joins TRBV6-6 and TRBJ2-1, with TRBD2 identical over 9 bases. Germline CDR1 is MNHNY and CDR2 is SVGAGI (reference sequence). The CDR3 consists of 14 residues. The trim removed 5 bases at V and 10 bases at J, leaving 9 bases unmatched. The DNA of the CDR3 is TGTGCCAGCAGTGCCTTAGCGGGGGAAGGAGAGCAGTTCTTC. The encoded protein is CASSALAGEGEQFF.

This clonotype was found many times. The chain employs TRBV23-1 and TRBJ2-2; possible D gene TRBD2, 7 bases. TRBV23-1 is placed among ORFs of uncertain function. This CDR3 has 16 residues. Trimming cost V 5 bases and J 3 bases, with 16 bases left between them. In nucleotides, the CDR3 is TGCGCCAGCAGTAGACTCGGGGGGCCCTACACCGGGGAGCTGTTTTTT. Protein: CASSRLGGPYTGELFF.

This clonotype has just a few counts. For the CDR3, the DNA is TGTGCCAGCACCACAGGGGACTACAATGAGCAGTTCTTC. Its translation: CASTTGDYNEQFF. This chain uses TRBV7-2 with TRBJ2-1; 7 bases are shared with TRBD1. There are 13 residues in the CDR3. The ends lost 7 bases at V and 3 bases at J; junction bases unmatched: 3. Germline V gene lookup returns CDR1 SGHTA and CDR2 FQGNSA.

Here the CDR3 DNA reads TGTGCCAGCAGCTTAGGACAGGGGGAGGGTGGCTACACCTTC. Protein: CASSLGQGEGGYTF. The V call is TRBV7-2, the J call TRBJ1-2, with 9 bases identical to TRBD1. The CDR3 is made up of 14 amino acids. Germline V gene data show CDR1 as SGHTA and CDR2 as FQGNSA. Germline trimming cut 1 base from V and 7 bases from J; bases unmatched to any gene: 4.

This clonotype has a handful of counts. This chain links TRBV6-4 with TRBJ2-1; D remains unclear. With 0 bases removed from V and 7 bases from J, the gap between germline ends came to 4 bases. The CDR3 has 12 residues. The germline CDR1 and CDR2 sequences are MRHNA and SNTAGT. The DNA of the CDR3 is TGTGCCAGCAGTGACTCGGTGAATGAGCAGTTCTTC. This gives the protein CASSDSVNEQFF.

This clonotype appeared a few times. V is TRBV5-1 and J is TRBJ1-1; tentative D call: TRBD1 (5 bases). V dropped 2 bases and J dropped 4 bases, with 9 bases sitting between them. Germline V gene data show CDR1 as SGHRS and CDR2 as YFSETQ. There are 13 residues in the CDR3. The CDR3 sequence is CASSFAGSTEAFF. CDR3 nucleotide sequence: TGCGCCAGCAGCTTTGCAGGGTCCACTGAAGCTTTCTTT.

The chain combines TRBV7-2 with TRBJ2-3, with D maybe TRBD2 (5 bases). V was pared by 5 bases and J by 3 bases, with 9 bases between. Germline-derived CDR1 and CDR2 are SGHTA and FQGNSA. There are 13 residues in the CDR3. This CDR3 is CASSATRTDTQYF. The CDR3 DNA sequence: TGTGCCAGCAGCGCAACTAGAACAGATACGCAGTATTTT.

This clonotype has just a few counts. J is TRBJ1-6 and V is TRBV28; D uncertain. The CDR3 is 12 amino acids. Trimming took off 5 bases at V and 8 bases at J, with 7 bases between the two ends. Per the germline V gene, CDR1 is MDHEN and CDR2 is SYDVKM. CDR3 bases: TGTGCCAGCAGTGGTGGGGATTCACCCCTCCACTTT. Encoded protein: CASSGGDSPLHF.

This clonotype was recorded once. The rearrangement joins TRBV25-1 to TRBJ2-7, with 11 bases aligning to TRBD2. Germline trimming cut 8 bases from V and 4 bases from J; bases unmatched to any gene: 1. The CDR3 contains 12 residues. CDR1 is MGHDK and CDR2 is SYGVNS in the germline V gene. DNA for the CDR3: TGTGCCAGCCCTAGCGGGGGGTACGAGCAGTACTTC. Amino acids: CASPSGGYEQYF.